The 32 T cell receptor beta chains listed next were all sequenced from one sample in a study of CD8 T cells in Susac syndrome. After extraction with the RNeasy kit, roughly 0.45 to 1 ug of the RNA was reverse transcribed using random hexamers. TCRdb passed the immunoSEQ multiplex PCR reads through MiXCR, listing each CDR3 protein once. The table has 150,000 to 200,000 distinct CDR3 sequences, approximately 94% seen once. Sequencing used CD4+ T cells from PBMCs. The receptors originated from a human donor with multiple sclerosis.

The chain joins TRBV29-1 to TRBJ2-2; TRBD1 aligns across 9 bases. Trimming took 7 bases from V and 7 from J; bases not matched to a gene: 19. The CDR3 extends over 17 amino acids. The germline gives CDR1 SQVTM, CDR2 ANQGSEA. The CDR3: CSATGGELPPLGGELFF. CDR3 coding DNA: TGCAGCGCCACAGGGGGCGAGTTACCCCCCTTGGGCGGGGAGCTGTTTTTT.

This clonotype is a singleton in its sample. CDR3 coding DNA: TGCGCCAGCAGCCAGGGACAGTACAATGAGCAGTTCTTC. The encoded protein is CASSQGQYNEQFF. This rearrangement joins TRBV5-1 to TRBJ2-1; 7 bases align to TRBD1. The CDR3 is made up of 13 amino acids. In germline, CDR1 is SGHRS, CDR2 YFSETQ. V trimming: 4 bases; J trimming: 4 bases; junction bases outside the gene matches: 2.

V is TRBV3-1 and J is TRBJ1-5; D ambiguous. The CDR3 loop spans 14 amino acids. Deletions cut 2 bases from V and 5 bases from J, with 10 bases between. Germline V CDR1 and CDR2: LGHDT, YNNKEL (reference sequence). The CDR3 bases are TGTGCCAGCAGCCAACTACCGGGCCATCAGCCCCAGCATTTT. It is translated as CASSQLPGHQPQHF.

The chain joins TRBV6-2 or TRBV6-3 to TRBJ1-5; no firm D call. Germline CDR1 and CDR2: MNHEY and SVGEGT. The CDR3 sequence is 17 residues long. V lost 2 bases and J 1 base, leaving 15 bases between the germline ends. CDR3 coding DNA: TGTGCCAGCAGTTACCGGTTAGGGAGGATAAGCAATCAGCCCCAGCATTTT. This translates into CASSYRLGRISNQPQHF.

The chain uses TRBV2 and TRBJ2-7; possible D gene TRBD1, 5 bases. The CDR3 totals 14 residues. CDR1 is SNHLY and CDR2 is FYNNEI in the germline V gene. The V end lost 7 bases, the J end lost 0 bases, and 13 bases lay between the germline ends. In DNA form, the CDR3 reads TGTGCCAGCATCAGAGAGACAGACTCCTACGAGCAGTACTTC. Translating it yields CASIRETDSYEQYF.

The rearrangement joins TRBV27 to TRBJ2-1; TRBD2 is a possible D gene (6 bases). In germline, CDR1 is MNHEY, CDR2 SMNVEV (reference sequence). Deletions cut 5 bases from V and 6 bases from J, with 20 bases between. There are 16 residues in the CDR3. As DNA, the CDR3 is TGTGCCAGCAGTACAGCGGGCGGGACGGGTGCCAATGAGCAGTTCTTC. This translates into CASSTAGGTGANEQFF.

The CDR3 DNA sequence: TGCAGTACCCGGACAGTAGGAGATGAAGCTTTCTTT. Amino acid sequence: CSTRTVGDEAFF. The chain uses TRBV20-1 and TRBJ1-1, with D possibly TRBD1 on 6 matching bases. CDR1 DFQATT and CDR2 SNEGSKA come from the germline V gene (reference sequence). This CDR3 spans 12 amino acids. Trimming took off 8 bases at V and 7 bases at J, with 17 bases between the two ends.

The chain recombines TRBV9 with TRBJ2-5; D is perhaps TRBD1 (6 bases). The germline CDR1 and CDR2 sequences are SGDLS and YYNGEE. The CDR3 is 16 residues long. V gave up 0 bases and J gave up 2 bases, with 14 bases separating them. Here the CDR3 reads CASSVGEGRGQETQYF. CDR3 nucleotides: TGTGCCAGCAGCGTAGGAGAGGGAAGGGGGCAAGAGACCCAGTACTTC.

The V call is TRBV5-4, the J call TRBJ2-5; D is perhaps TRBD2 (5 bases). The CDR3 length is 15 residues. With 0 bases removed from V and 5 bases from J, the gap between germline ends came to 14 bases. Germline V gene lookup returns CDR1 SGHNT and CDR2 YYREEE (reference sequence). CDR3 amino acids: CASSLEAAPAETQYF. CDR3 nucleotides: TGTGCCAGCAGCTTGGAAGCGGCTCCCGCCGAGACCCAGTACTTC.

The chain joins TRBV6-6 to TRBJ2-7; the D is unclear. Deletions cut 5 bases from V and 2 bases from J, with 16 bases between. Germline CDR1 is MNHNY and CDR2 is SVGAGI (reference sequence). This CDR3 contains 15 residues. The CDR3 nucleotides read TGTGCCAGCAGTCCCGCCCGAGCCCAAACCTACGAGCAGTACTTC. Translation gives CASSPARAQTYEQYF.

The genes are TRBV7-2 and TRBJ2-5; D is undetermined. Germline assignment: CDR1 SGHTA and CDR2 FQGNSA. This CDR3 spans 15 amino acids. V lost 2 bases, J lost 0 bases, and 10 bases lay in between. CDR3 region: CASSLFGSYQETQYF. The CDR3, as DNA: TGTGCCAGCAGCTTATTCGGGTCATACCAAGAGACCCAGTACTTC.

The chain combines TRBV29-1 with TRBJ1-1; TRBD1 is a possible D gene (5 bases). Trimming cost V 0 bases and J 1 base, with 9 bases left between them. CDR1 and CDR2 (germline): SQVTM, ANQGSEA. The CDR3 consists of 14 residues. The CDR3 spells CSVEDHRRNTEAFF. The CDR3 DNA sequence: TGCAGCGTTGAAGACCACAGGAGGAACACTGAAGCTTTCTTT. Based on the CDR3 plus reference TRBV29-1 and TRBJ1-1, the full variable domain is SAVISQKPSRDICQRGTSLTIQCQVDSQVTMMFWYRQQPGQSLTLIATANQGSEATYESGFVIDKFPISRPNLTFSTLTVSNMSPEDSSIYLCSVEDHRRNTEAFFGQGTRLTVV.

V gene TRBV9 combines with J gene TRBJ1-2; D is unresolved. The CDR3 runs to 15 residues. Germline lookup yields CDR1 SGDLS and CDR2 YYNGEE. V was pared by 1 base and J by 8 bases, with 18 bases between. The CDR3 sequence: CASSVNPDGARGYTF. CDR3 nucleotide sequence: TGTGCCAGCAGCGTAAATCCGGACGGAGCCCGGGGCTACACCTTC. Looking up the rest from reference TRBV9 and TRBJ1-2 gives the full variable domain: DSGVTQTPKHLITATGQRVTLRCSPRSGDLSVYWYQQSLDQGLQFLIQYYNGEERAKGNILERFSAQQFPDLHSELNLSSLELGDSALYFCASSVNPDGARGYTFGSGTRLTVV.

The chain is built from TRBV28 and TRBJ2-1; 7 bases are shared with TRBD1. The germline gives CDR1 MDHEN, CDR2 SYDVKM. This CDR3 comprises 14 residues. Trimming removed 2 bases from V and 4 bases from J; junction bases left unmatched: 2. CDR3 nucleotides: TGTGCCAGCAGTTTAGTACAGGGGTACAATGAGCAGTTCTTC. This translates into CASSLVQGYNEQFF.

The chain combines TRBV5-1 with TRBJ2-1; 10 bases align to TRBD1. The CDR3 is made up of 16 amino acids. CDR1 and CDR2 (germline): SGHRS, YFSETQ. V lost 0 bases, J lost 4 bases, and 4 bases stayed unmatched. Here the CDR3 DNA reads TGCGCCAGCAGCTTGGCCCTGGGACAGGGGTACAATGAGCAGTTCTTC. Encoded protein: CASSLALGQGYNEQFF. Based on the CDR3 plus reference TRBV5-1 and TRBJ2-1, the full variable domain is KAGVTQTPRYLIKTRGQQVTLSCSPISGHRSVSWYQQTPGQGLQFLFEYFSETQRNKGNFPGRFSGRQFSNSRSEMNVSTLELGDSALYLCASSLALGQGYNEQFFGPGTRLTVL.

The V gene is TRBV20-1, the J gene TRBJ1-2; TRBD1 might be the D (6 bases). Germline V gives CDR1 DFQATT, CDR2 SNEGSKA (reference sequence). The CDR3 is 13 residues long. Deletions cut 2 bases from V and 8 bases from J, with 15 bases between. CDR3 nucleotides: TGCAGTGCTAGATATCCGGGACAAGGGGGCTACACCTTC. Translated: CSARYPGQGGYTF.

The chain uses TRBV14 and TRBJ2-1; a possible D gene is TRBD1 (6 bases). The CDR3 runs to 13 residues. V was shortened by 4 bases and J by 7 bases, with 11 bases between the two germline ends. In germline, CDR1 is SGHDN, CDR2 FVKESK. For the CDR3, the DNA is TGTGCCAGCAGCCCGTACAGGGCGAATGAGCAGTTCTTC. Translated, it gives CASSPYRANEQFF.

The CDR3 is CASSPRDRGQGSPLHF. The CDR3, as DNA: TGTGCCAGCAGCCCACGGGACAGGGGGCAGGGTTCACCCCTCCACTTT. The V gene is TRBV9, the J gene TRBJ1-6, with 12 bases fitting TRBD1. The CDR3 sequence is 16 residues long. Germline CDR1 and CDR2: SGDLS and YYNGEE. The trim removed 4 bases at V and 9 bases at J, leaving 8 bases unmatched.

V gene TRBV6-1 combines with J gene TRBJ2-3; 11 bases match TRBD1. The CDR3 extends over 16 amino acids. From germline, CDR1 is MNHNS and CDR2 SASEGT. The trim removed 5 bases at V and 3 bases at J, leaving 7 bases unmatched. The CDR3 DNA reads TGTGCCAGCAGTAAGACGGGACAGGGGGGAACAGATACGCAGTATTTT. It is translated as CASSKTGQGGTDTQYF.

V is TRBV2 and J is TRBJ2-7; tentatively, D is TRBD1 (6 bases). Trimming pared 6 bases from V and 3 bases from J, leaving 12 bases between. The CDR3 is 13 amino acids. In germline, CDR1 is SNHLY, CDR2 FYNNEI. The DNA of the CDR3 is TGTGCCAGCAGCCCAATCAGGGGCTACGAGCAGTACTTC. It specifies CASSPIRGYEQYF.

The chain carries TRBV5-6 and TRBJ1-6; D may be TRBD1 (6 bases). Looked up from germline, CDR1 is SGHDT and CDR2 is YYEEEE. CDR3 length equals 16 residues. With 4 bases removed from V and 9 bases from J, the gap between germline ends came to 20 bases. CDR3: CASSPGWGQESSPLHF. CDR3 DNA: TGTGCCAGCAGCCCCGGGTGGGGGCAGGAGAGTTCACCCCTCCACTTT.

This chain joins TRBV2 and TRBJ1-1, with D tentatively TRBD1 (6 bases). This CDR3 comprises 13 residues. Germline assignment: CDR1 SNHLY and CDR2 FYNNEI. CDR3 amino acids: CASFSPGGQSAFF. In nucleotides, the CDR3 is TGTGCTTCATTCTCCCCCGGGGGGCAATCGGCTTTCTTT.

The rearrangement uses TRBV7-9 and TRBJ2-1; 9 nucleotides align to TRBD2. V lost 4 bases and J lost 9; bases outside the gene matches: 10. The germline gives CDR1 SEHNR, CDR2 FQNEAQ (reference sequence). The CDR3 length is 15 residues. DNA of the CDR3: TGTGCCAGCAGCTCCCCAGCACTAGCGGGCGGTGAGCAGTTCTTC. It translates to CASSSPALAGGEQFF.

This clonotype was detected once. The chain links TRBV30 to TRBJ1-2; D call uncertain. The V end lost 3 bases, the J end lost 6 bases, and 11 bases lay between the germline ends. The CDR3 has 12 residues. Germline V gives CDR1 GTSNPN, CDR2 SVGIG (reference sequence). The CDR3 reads CAWRAGSHGYTF. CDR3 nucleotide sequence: TGTGCCTGGAGAGCGGGGTCCCATGGCTACACCTTC.

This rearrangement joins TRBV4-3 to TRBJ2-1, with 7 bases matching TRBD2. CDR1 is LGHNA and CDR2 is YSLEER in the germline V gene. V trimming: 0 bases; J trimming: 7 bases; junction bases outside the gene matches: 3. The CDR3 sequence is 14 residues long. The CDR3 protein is CASSQDRTSNEQFF. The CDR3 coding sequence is TGCGCCAGCAGCCAAGATCGGACTAGTAATGAGCAGTTCTTC.

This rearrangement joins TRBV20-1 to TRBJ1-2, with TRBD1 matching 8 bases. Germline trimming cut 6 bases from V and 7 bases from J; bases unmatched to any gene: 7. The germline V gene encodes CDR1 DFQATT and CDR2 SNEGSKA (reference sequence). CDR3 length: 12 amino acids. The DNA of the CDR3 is TGCAGTGCCCAGGACAGGGCTAGTGGCTACACCTTC. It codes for CSAQDRASGYTF.

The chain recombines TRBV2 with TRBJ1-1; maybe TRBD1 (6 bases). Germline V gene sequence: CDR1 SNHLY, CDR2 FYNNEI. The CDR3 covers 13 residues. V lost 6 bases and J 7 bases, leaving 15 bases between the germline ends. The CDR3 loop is CASRGTRTVEAFF. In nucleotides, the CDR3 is TGTGCCAGCAGAGGAACTAGGACAGTTGAAGCTTTCTTT. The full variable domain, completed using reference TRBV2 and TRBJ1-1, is EPEVTQTPSHQVTQMGQEVILRCVPISNHLYFYWYRQILGQKVEFLVSFYNNEISEKSEIFDDQFSVERPDGSNFTLKIRSTKLEDSAMYFCASRGTRTVEAFFGQGTRLTVV.

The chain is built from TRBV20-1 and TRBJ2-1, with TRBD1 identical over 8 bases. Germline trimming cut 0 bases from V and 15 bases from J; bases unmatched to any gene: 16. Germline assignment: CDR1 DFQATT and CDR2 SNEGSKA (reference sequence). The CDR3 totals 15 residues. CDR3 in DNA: TGCAGTGCTAGAGACCATACGGACCAGACAGGGGAAGGGTTCTTC. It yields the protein CSARDHTDQTGEGFF.

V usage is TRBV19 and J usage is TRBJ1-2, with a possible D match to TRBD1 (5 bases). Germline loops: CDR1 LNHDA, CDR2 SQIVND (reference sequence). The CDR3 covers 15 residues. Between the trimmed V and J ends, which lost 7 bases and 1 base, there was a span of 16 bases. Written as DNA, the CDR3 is TGTGCCAGTACTACTCCGACGGGGGGTAACTATGGCTACACCTTC. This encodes CASTTPTGGNYGYTF.

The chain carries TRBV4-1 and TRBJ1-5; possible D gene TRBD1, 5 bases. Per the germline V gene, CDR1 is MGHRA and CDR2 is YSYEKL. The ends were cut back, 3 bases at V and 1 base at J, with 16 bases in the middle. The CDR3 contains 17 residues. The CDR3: CASSQGRVGMSNQPQHF. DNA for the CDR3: TGCGCCAGCAGCCAGGGACGGGTGGGGATGAGCAATCAGCCCCAGCATTTT.

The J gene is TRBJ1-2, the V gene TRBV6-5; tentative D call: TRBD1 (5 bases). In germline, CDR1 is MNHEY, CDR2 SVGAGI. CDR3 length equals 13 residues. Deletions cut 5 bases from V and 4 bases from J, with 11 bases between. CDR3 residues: CASSKGTIYGYTF. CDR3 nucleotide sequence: TGTGCCAGCAGTAAAGGGACGATCTATGGCTACACCTTC.

In nucleotides, the CDR3 is TGTGCCATCAACGCCCAGACAGGGCCCTACAATGAGCAGTTCTTC. This codes for CAINAQTGPYNEQFF. The rearrangement links TRBV10-3 to TRBJ2-1; the match to TRBD1 covers 7 bases. V lost 7 bases, J lost 2 bases, and 8 bases stayed unmatched. Germline-derived CDR1 and CDR2 are ENHRY and SYGVKD. The CDR3 is 15 amino acids.